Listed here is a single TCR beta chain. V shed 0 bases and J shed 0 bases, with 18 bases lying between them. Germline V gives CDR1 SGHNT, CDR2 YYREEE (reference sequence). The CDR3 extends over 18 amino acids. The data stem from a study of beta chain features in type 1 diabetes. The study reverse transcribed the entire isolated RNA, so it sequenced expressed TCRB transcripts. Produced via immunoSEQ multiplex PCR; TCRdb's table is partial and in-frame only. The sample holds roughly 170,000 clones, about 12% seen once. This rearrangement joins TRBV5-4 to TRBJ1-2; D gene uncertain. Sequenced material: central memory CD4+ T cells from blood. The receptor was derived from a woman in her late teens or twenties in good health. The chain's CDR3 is CASSLDSYSPATNYGYTF. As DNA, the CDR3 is TGTGCCAGCAGCTTGGACAGTTACTCCCCTGCTACTAACTATGGCTACACCTTC.